The entry that follows covers one T cell receptor beta chain sequence. The data were taken from a study of blood T cell repertoires in COVID-19. Study information: The origin of the acute and convalescent COVID-19 samples was the United States, Italy and Spain. PBMCs, B-cell-depleted T cells, or T cells were the source of the cDNA or gDNA that made up the material.

Original processing methods: Reference gene primer amplification in the assay estimated nucleated cell counts. The method was immunoSEQ multiplex PCR; TCRdb's version includes in-frame clones alone and lacks a portion of them. V, J and clone size reflect that table, while D and trimming were determined from the DNA. The data show about 120,000 clones, with nearly 90% seen just once and more than 3% held by the top ten. Enrolment of Seattle patients took place during active infection, and they were followed longitudinally. This CDR3 region has 13 residues. CDR1 is LNHDA and CDR2 is SQIVND in the germline V gene (reference sequence). V shed 5 bases, J shed 3 bases, and the junction held 3 bases outside the gene matches.

Source material: peripheral blood. This chain links TRBV19 with TRBJ2-7; the match to TRBD1 covers 8 bases. The clonotype was recovered from a woman aged 55-70 years with COVID-19, enrolled during active disease. CDR3: CASSSGQGYEQYF. The CDR3 nucleotides are TGTGCCAGTAGTTCCGGACAGGGCTACGAGCAGTACTTC.